This TCR beta chain is drawn from a study of blood T cell repertoires in COVID-19. Background on the study: Donors in the United States, Italy and Spain gave samples during acute or convalescent COVID-19.

This table comes from immunoSEQ multiplex PCR, and its TCRdb copy is limited to in-frame clones, with some not included. The profile shows 200,000 to 300,000 clones, over 70% of them singletons. The V end lost 5 bases, the J end lost 3 bases, and 8 bases lay between the germline ends. The length of the CDR3 is 13 residues. Germline V CDR1 and CDR2: LNHDA, SQIVND (reference sequence). The source is a human donor in a cohort sampled during active COVID-19. The chain is built from TRBV19 and TRBJ2-1, with D unclear. The sequencing sample was made of peripheral blood. For the CDR3, the DNA is TGTGCCAGTAGTCTGCGTGGCTACAATGAGCAGTTCTTC. Protein: CASSLRGYNEQFF.